The table lists the clone carrying this T cell receptor beta chain with a few counts. Antigen unknown. The data were taken from a study of beta chain features in type 1 diabetes. Background on the study: All of the samples together had around 110,000,000 sorted cells examined. Study-wide findings and caveats: Shortening that was moderate but significant affected the TCRB CDR3s of Type 1 diabetes patients in all four CD4+ subsets. At VDJ recombination sites, type 1 diabetes patients had fewer insertions and more deleted nucleotides.

Isolated RNA was reverse transcribed in full, so expressed TCRB transcripts were sequenced. Around 3.5 million reads on average were seen across naive, central memory and regulatory T cell samples. Clones were sequenced by immunoSEQ multiplex PCR, and TCRdb holds only the in-frame ones, with some missing. The sample has more than 350,000 clones, about an eighth seen once. V lost 0 bases and J lost 7, with 10 bases in between. This CDR3 spans 13 amino acids. The germline V gene encodes CDR1 SGHTA and CDR2 FQGTGA. This receptor was taken from a young woman in good health. The specimen sequenced was naive CD4+ T cells from blood. V is TRBV7-3 and J is TRBJ2-7, with D tentatively TRBD2 (6 bases). For the CDR3, the DNA is TGTGCCAGCAGCTTAACCCGCGGGACTGAGCAGTACTTC. Encoded protein: CASSLTRGTEQYF.